The 16 T cell receptor beta chains below come from one sample, sequenced in a study of PD-1 blockade in classical Hodgkin lymphoma. The method was immunoSEQ multiplex PCR; TCRdb's version includes in-frame clones alone and lacks a portion of them. The sample yields under 95,000 clones, roughly 91% seen once. Each patient's relapse followed autologous stem cell transplantation, and brentuximab vedotin exposure varied. This specimen consisted of peripheral blood mononuclear cells (PBMCs), obtained before the second cycle of nivolumab. These TCRs come from a human donor with classical Hodgkin lymphoma.

The gene calls are TRBV7-6 and TRBJ2-5; 14 positions match TRBD2. The germline CDR1 and CDR2 sequences are SGHVS and FNYEAQ. This CDR3 contains 15 residues. J was trimmed by 7 bases and V by 1 base; bases with no gene match: 2. The CDR3 nucleotides are TGTGCCAGCAGCTTAGAAGGGACTAGCGGGAGGACCCAGTACTTC. It yields the protein CASSLEGTSGRTQYF.

The rearrangement links TRBV5-1 to TRBJ2-5; no reliable D call. Germline values: CDR1 SGHRS, CDR2 YFSETQ. The CDR3 has 17 residues. The ends were cut back, 2 bases at V and 3 bases at J, with 20 bases in the middle. The CDR3 region has the DNA TGCGCCAGCAGCTTAGGGTATCTGACACCACGAGAAGAGACCCAGTACTTC. It specifies CASSLGYLTPREETQYF.

The chain links TRBV5-8 to TRBJ1-2; a possible D gene is TRBD1 (5 bases). The length of the CDR3 is 13 residues. Per the germline V gene, CDR1 is SGHTS and CDR2 is YDEGEE. Trimming took 0 bases from V and 5 from J, leaving 8 bases between them. In DNA, the CDR3 is TGTGCCAGCAGCTTGGTAGGGGCTTATGGCTACACCTTC. Its protein product is CASSLVGAYGYTF.

The V call is TRBV25-1, the J call TRBJ2-7, with D perhaps TRBD2 (5 bases). There are 14 residues in the CDR3. V gave up 2 bases and J gave up 5 bases, with 13 bases separating them. Germline CDR1 and CDR2: MGHDK and SYGVNS. The CDR3 here is CASSEQTTLDEQYF. The CDR3 DNA reads as TGTGCCAGCAGTGAACAAACCACACTAGACGAGCAGTACTTC.

The genes are TRBV4-1 and TRBJ2-7; the D gene is possibly TRBD1 (6 bases). The germline gives CDR1 MGHRA, CDR2 YSYEKL. Deletions cut 3 bases from V and 3 bases from J, with 18 bases between. CDR3 size: 16 residues. CDR3 amino acids: CASSQMGQSPLYEQYF. The CDR3 region has the DNA TGCGCCAGCAGCCAGATGGGACAATCACCTCTCTACGAGCAGTACTTC.

The chain uses TRBV11-2 and TRBJ2-7; TRBD1 aligns across 9 bases. With 5 bases clipped from V and 6 bases from J, the junction kept 8 bases outside the gene matches. The CDR3 covers 14 residues. Germline CDR1 is SGHAT and CDR2 is FQNNGV. The CDR3 reads CASSPGADRGEQYF. As DNA, the CDR3 is TGTGCCAGCAGCCCAGGGGCGGACAGGGGCGAGCAGTACTTC.

The chain combines TRBV19 with TRBJ1-2; the match to TRBD1 covers 7 bases. Trimming removed 5 bases from V and 4 bases from J; junction bases left unmatched: 10. There are 15 residues in the CDR3. In germline, CDR1 is LNHDA, CDR2 SQIVND (reference sequence). The CDR3 loop is CASSASDRPFYGYTF. CDR3 bases: TGTGCCAGTAGTGCCTCGGACAGGCCATTCTATGGCTACACCTTC.

CDR3 DNA: TGTGCCGGTATTGGGGGAGGGCCGGGGTACGAGCAGTACTTC. Translating gives CAGIGGGPGYEQYF. The gene calls are TRBV6-1 and TRBJ2-7; 7 nucleotides line up with TRBD2. The germline V gene encodes CDR1 MNHNS and CDR2 SASEGT. The J segment lost 4 bases and the V segment lost 11 bases, leaving 14 bases of the junction unmatched. The CDR3 length is 14 residues.

The rearrangement uses TRBV11-2 and TRBJ2-7; a weak D match, TRBD1 (6 bases). The CDR3 sequence is 16 residues long. From germline, CDR1 is SGHAT and CDR2 FQNNGV. Trimming took 3 bases from V and 5 from J, leaving 20 bases between them. The CDR3 region has the DNA TGTGCCAGCAGCTTGAACAAATGGACAGTTGGCCACGAGCAGTACTTC. Protein: CASSLNKWTVGHEQYF.

This clone was seen only once. The chain uses TRBV2 and TRBJ2-3; D gene unclear. The CDR3 sequence is 16 residues long. The ends were cut back, 5 bases at V and 2 bases at J, with 17 bases in the middle. CDR1 is SNHLY, CDR2 FYNNEI, per germline. The CDR3 sequence: CASSPQLSGYTDTQYF. As DNA, the CDR3 is TGTGCCAGCAGTCCCCAATTATCCGGGTACACAGATACGCAGTATTTT.

This sequence joins TRBV10-3 and TRBJ2-1, with 10 nucleotides matching TRBD2. V shed 6 bases, J shed 6 bases, and the junction held 5 bases outside the gene matches. The V gene's germline CDR1 is ENHRY and CDR2 SYGVKD. This CDR3 region has 14 residues. Here the CDR3 DNA reads TGTGCCATCAGGGAGCGGGAGGGGGTCAATGAGCAGTTCTTC. Amino acids: CAIREREGVNEQFF.

The chain carries TRBV27 and TRBJ2-7; 12 bases fit TRBD1. CDR3 length equals 14 residues. Trimming removed 8 bases from V and 4 bases from J; junction bases left unmatched: 6. Germline V lookup: CDR1 MNHEY, CDR2 SMNVEV (reference sequence). The CDR3 nucleotides read TGTGCCAGCCGAAGGGACAGGGGGCCGTACGAGCAGTACTTC. The encoded protein is CASRRDRGPYEQYF.

V usage is TRBV6-6 and J usage is TRBJ1-1; D is unclear. Trimming took 6 bases from V and 5 from J, leaving 13 bases between them. CDR3 length equals 13 residues. In germline, CDR1 is MNHNY, CDR2 SVGAGI (reference sequence). In nucleotides, the CDR3 is TGTGCCAGCAGAGGCCGACGGGCGACTGAAGCTTTCTTT. This translates into CASRGRRATEAFF.

With respect to this clone: Other DNA sequences in this specimen translate into the identical CDR3. The chain couples TRBV9 to TRBJ2-7; 7 bases map to TRBD2. This CDR3 comprises 14 residues. The germline V gene has CDR1 SGDLS and CDR2 YYNGEE. After removal of 2 bases from V and 2 bases from J, the junction contained 4 bases not matched to a gene. The CDR3 DNA reads TGTGCCAGCAGCGTCGGGGGAGGGACCTACGAGCAGTACTTC. The encoded protein is CASSVGGGTYEQYF. Drawing the rest from reference TRBV9 and TRBJ2-7, the complete variable domain is DSGVTQTPKHLITATGQRVTLRCSPRSGDLSVYWYQQSLDQGLQFLIQYYNGEERAKGNILERFSAQQFPDLHSELNLSSLELGDSALYFCASSVGGGTYEQYFGPGTRLTVT.

This clone was seen a handful of times. Here the CDR3 reads CASSARLQRTYNEQFF. CDR3 coding DNA: TGTGCCAGCAGCGCCCGACTCCAGCGGACCTACAATGAGCAGTTCTTC. The V and J genes are TRBV7-2 and TRBJ2-1; tentative D call: TRBD2 (5 bases). The CDR3 runs 16 residues. V dropped 5 bases and J dropped 2 bases, with 16 bases sitting between them. Germline V lookup: CDR1 SGHTA, CDR2 FQGNSA.

The V call is TRBV7-7, the J call TRBJ2-2; no firm D call. Germline loops: CDR1 SSHAT, CDR2 FNYEAQ (reference sequence). V lost 3 bases and J 7 bases, leaving 9 bases between the germline ends. The CDR3 sequence is 13 residues long. CDR3 protein: CASSLARNGELFF. CDR3 DNA sequence: TGTGCCAGCAGCTTGGCGCGGAACGGGGAGCTGTTTTTT.